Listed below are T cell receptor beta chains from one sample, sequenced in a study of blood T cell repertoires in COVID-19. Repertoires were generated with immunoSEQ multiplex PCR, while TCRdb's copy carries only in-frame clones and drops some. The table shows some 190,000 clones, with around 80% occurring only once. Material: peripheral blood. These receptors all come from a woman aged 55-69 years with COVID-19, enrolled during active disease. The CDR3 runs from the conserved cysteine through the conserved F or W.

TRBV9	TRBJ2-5	CASSDSQETQYF
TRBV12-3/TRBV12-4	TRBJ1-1	CASRRQGRTEAFF
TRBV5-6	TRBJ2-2	CASSFGQGDAGELFF
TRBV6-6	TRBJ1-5	CASSYGRDQPQHF
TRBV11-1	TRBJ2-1	CASSLGRGTHNEQFF
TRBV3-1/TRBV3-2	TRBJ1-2	CASSPRQGGYTF
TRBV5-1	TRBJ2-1	CASRLALVGQGAVNEQFF
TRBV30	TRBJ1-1	CAWSPTDYTEAFF
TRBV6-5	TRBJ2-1	CASRGQDFEQFF
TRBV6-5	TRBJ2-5	CASSSLRLAGETQYF
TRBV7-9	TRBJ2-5	CASSAGVPETQYF
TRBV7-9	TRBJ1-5	CASSRQGWGQPQHF
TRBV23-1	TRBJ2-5	CASSHTGLSEETQYF
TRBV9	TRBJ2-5	CASSAGGFFETQYF
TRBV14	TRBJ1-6	CASSPLQGAESPLHF
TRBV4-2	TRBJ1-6	CASSQVGRLQNSPLHF
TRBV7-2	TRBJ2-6	CASSSDRAGANVLTF
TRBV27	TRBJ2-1	CASRTTGVSHNEQFF
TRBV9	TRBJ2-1	CASSFGLAEYNEQFF
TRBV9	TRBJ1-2	CASNGPGKSYTF
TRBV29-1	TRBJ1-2	CSVGGVSSLNYGYTF
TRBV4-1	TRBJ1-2	CASSQVSGNYGYTF
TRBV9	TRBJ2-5	CASSVVPGQGRETQYF
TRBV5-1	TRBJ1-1	CASTGGQLNTEAFF
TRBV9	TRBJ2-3	CASTGGPWGRRAADTQYF
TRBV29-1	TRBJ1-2	CSTWTGTPSGGYTF
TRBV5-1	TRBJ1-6	CASSLDGGAGSPLHF
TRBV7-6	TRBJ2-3	CASSLTGGRNTDTQYF
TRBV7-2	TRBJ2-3	CASSWPGLATSTDTQYF
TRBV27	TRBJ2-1	CASSLLGSGDEQFF
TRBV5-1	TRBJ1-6	CASRRTGGADSPLHF
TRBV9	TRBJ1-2	CASKTAGQLYGYTF
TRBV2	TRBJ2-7	CASSVILVPHEQYF
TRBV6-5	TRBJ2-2	CASSYGATGELFF
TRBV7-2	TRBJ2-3	CASSLARRTSGRLNTQYF
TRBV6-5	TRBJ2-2	CASRDRAAGELFF
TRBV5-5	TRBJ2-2	CASSWGPSGNTGELFF
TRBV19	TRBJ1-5	CASSTFPGQGPLSQHF
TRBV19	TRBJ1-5	CASSIDRVQPQHF
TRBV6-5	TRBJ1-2	CASSYDRLYGYTF
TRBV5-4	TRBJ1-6	CASSPGQGSYGSPLHF
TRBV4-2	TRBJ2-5	CASSQQATGGEETQYF
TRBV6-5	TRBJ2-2	CASRSGQGDGELFF
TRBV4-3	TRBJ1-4	CASSQTGGADEKLFF
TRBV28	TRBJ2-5	CASSDRQETQYF
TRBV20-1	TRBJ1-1	CSASSLGMNTEAFF